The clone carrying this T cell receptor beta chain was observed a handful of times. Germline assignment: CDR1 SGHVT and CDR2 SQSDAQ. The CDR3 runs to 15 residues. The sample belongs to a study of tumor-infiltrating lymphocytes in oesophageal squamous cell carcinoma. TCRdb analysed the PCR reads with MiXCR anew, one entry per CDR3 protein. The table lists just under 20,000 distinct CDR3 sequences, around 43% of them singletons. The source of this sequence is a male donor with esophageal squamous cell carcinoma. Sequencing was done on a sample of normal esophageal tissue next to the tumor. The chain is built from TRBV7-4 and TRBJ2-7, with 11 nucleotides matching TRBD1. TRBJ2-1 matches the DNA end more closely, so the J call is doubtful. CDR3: CASSTGQGDYNEQFF. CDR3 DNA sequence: TGTGCCAGCAGCACGGGACAGGGGGACTACAATGAGCAGTTCTTC.